This T cell receptor (beta chain) was identified in a study of CD8 T cells in Susac syndrome. V was trimmed by 2 bases and J by 0 bases, leaving 5 bases between them. CDR3 length: 12 residues. The germline CDR1 and CDR2 sequences are SQVTM and ANQGSEA. After extraction with the RNeasy kit, 0.5 to 1 ug of the RNA was reverse transcribed using random hexamers. TCRdb used MiXCR to reprocess the immunoSEQ multiplex PCR reads, holding one entry per CDR3 protein. The sample shows some 160,000 distinct CDR3 sequences, around 95% of them seen only once. The material sequenced was CD8+ T cells from PBMCs. This chain links TRBV29-1 with TRBJ2-7; perhaps TRBD1 as D (5 bases). The clonotype originates from a human donor with multiple sclerosis. CDR3 amino acids: CSVERGSYEQYF. The CDR3, as DNA: TGCAGCGTTGAAAGGGGCTCCTACGAGCAGTACTTC.